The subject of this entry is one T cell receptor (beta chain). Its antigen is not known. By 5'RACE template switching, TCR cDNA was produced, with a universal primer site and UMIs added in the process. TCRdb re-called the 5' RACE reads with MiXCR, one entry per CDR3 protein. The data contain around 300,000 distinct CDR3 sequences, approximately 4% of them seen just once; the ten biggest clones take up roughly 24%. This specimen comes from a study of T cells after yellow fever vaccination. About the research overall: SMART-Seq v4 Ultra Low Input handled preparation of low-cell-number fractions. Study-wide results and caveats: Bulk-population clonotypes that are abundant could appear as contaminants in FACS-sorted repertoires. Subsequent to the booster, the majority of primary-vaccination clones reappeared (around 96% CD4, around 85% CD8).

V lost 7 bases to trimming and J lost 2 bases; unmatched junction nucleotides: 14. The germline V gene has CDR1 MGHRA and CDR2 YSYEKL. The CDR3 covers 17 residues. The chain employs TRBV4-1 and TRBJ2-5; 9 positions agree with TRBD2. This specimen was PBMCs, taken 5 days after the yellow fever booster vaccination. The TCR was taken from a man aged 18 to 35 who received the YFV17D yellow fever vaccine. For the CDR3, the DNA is TGCGCCAGCAACCAGGGATATAGCGGGGGAGCTCAAGAGACCCAGTACTTC. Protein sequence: CASNQGYSGGAQETQYF.